The source of this TCR beta chain is a study of blood T cell repertoires in COVID-19. For the study at large: Both acute and convalescent COVID-19 samples were obtained from the United States, Italy and Spain. The analysed material was cDNA or gDNA that came from T cells, B-cell-depleted T cells, or PBMCs.

The trim removed 3 bases at V and 0 bases at J, leaving 2 bases unmatched. The CDR3 contains 17 residues. Germline V gene sequence: CDR1 MNHEY, CDR2 SMNVEV (reference sequence). In the study's own analysis: The assay estimated nucleated cells by amplifying reference gene primers. Profiled with immunoSEQ multiplex PCR; TCRdb holds only in-frame clones, not every one. V and J calls and clone size are as listed in that table; D and trimming were resolved from the DNA. This table holds approximately 85,000 clones, around 90% found once. This receptor was identified in a man over 45 with acute or convalescent COVID-19. The chain links TRBV27 to TRBJ2-1; 13 nucleotides line up with TRBD2. Sample: peripheral blood. The DNA for the CDR3 is TGTGCCAGCAGTTTTCGGACTAGCGGGGGCTCCTACAATGAGCAGTTCTTC. Translated: CASSFRTSGGSYNEQFF.